One sample yielded the 27 T cell receptor beta chains listed below, sequenced in a study of blood T cells in healthy people across ages. PCR was performed a second time for about 7 to 11 cycles using a sample-barcoded 5' primer and a J-beta primer mix. Via MiXCR, TCRdb re-called the 5' RACE reads, giving one row per CDR3 protein. The table includes 650,000 to 1,000,000 distinct CDR3 sequences, roughly 40% detected once. Material for sequencing was blood. The origin of the receptors is a man between 18 and 35 years old in good health.

The sample holds many counts of this clonotype. The chain carries TRBV12-3 or TRBV12-4 and TRBJ2-3; 7 bases line up with TRBD2. Trimming removed 6 bases from V and 3 bases from J; junction bases left unmatched: 12. The CDR3 totals 16 residues. Here the CDR3 reads CASSRRVGGTTDTQYF. For the CDR3, the DNA is TGTGCCAGCAGCCGAAGAGTCGGGGGGACGACAGATACGCAGTATTTT.

The chain employs TRBV27 and TRBJ2-5; D is possibly TRBD1 or TRBD2 (5 bases each). Germline values: CDR1 MNHEY, CDR2 SMNVEV (reference sequence). The CDR3 spans 17 residues. The V end was cut by 5 bases, the J end by 11 bases, with 30 bases between. Written as DNA, the CDR3 is TGTGCCAGCAGTACGCCACCGGGGCCTAGTCGGGCCGATGAGCAGTACTTC. This sequence encodes CASSTPPGPSRADEQYF.

The rearrangement uses TRBV6-6 and TRBJ2-6, with D uncertain. The germline gives CDR1 MNHNY, CDR2 SVGAGI (reference sequence). Between the trimmed V and J ends, which lost 2 bases and 4 bases, there was a span of 9 bases. There are 15 residues in the CDR3. The CDR3 coding sequence is TGTGCCAGCAGTTACCTGGGTCCCGGGGCCAACGTCCTGACTTTC. It codes for CASSYLGPGANVLTF.

V and J are TRBV21-1 and TRBJ2-5; the table calls TRBD1, which could not be checked here. TRBV21-1 is annotated as a pseudogene. The CDR3 extends over 17 amino acids. The CDR3, as DNA: TGTGCCAGCAGCAAAGGCAGGTCGACAGCAGACTCCAATGAGCAGTACTTC. The encoded protein is CASSKGRSTADSNEQYF.

The rearrangement links TRBV20-1 to TRBJ1-5, with D unresolved. This CDR3 spans 13 amino acids. Trimming stripped 0 bases from V and 6 bases from J, with 9 bases between. From germline, CDR1 is DFQATT and CDR2 SNEGSKA (reference sequence). The CDR3 sequence: CSAREGWGQPQHF. CDR3 in DNA: TGCAGTGCTAGAGAGGGCTGGGGTCAGCCCCAGCATTTT.

This clonotype was recorded a few times. This sequence joins TRBV12-3 or TRBV12-4 and TRBJ1-2; the match to TRBD1 covers 8 bases. This CDR3 is 14 amino acids long. Trimming removed 2 bases from V and 6 bases from J; junction bases left unmatched: 5. Here the CDR3 reads CASSLRHRGDGYTF. CDR3 in DNA: TGTGCCAGCAGTTTACGCCACAGGGGGGATGGCTACACCTTC.

The chain recombines TRBV28 with TRBJ2-3; 7 bases match TRBD2. V lost 4 bases and J lost 2; bases outside the gene matches: 9. Per germline, CDR1 MDHEN and CDR2 SYDVKM. This CDR3 spans 16 amino acids. Written as DNA, the CDR3 is TGTGCCAGCAGTTCCCCGGGCGGGGGAAACACAGATACGCAGTATTTT. Translating gives CASSSPGGGNTDTQYF.

This clonotype was observed a handful of times. The rearrangement links TRBV30 to TRBJ1-4, with TRBD1 identical over 8 bases. CDR3 length: 14 amino acids. The germline gives CDR1 GTSNPN, CDR2 SVGIG (reference sequence). J lost 8 bases, V lost 3 bases, and 8 bases had no gene match. In DNA, the CDR3 is TGTGCCTGGAGGGGCGACAGGGGTGGCGAAAAACTGTTTTTT. Translated: CAWRGDRGGEKLFF. Supplemented by reference TRBV30 and TRBJ1-4, the full variable domain reads SQTIHQWPATLVQPVGSPLSLECTVEGTSNPNLYWYRQAAGRGLQLLFYSVGIGQISSEVPQNLSASRPQDRQFILSSKKLLLSDSGFYLCAWRGDRGGEKLFFGSGTQLSVL.

A note on this clonotype: This sequence may be a read error, since a much larger clone differs from it by one base. The gene calls are TRBV12-3 or TRBV12-4 and TRBJ2-3; tentative D call: TRBD2 (6 bases). The CDR3 loop spans 13 amino acids. The CDR3 coding sequence is TGTGCCAGCAGTAGGACTAACACAGATATGCAGTATTTT. Translation: CASSRTNTDMQYF.

The chain uses TRBV7-3 and TRBJ2-2; D is perhaps TRBD2 (6 bases). Germline V CDR1 and CDR2: SGHTA, FQGTGA. V lost 4 bases, J lost 1 base, and 10 bases lay in between. CDR3 size: 15 residues. This CDR3 is CASSWRRENTGELFF. Here the CDR3 DNA reads TGTGCCAGCAGCTGGAGGAGGGAGAACACCGGGGAGCTGTTTTTT.

Note on this clonotype: This may be a read error, as it is one base from a much larger clone. This chain uses TRBV12-3 or TRBV12-4 with TRBJ2-3; D is uncertain. The CDR3 contains 12 residues. The CDR3 coding sequence is TGTGCCAGCAGTCATACTGCAGATGCGCAGTATTTT. Its translation is CASSHTADAQYF.

This clonotype turned up a few times. This chain's CDR3 is CSASHGSSYNEQFF. Written as DNA, the CDR3 is TGCAGTGCTTCCCACGGGAGCTCCTACAATGAGCAGTTCTTC. The chain has TRBV20-1 and TRBJ2-1; D is possibly TRBD2 (6 bases). This CDR3 spans 14 amino acids. Per germline, CDR1 DFQATT and CDR2 SNEGSKA (reference sequence). Trimming cost V 5 bases and J 0 bases, with 11 bases left between them.

This chain joins TRBV7-9 and TRBJ1-3, with 8 bases identical to TRBD1. V dropped 5 bases and J dropped 1; count of bases not matched to a gene: 7. Germline V gives CDR1 SEHNR, CDR2 FQNEAQ (reference sequence). The CDR3 consists of 16 residues. CDR3: CASSPQRTGSGNTIYF. CDR3 in DNA: TGTGCCAGCAGCCCTCAACGGACAGGGTCTGGAAACACCATATATTTT.

This clonotype came up a few times. This rearrangement joins TRBV29-1 to TRBJ1-2; D perhaps matches TRBD1 (5 bases). This CDR3 region has 13 residues. The V gene's germline CDR1 is SQVTM and CDR2 ANQGSEA. Deletions cut 5 bases from V and 3 bases from J, with 13 bases between. The CDR3 sequence: CSVKTAGDYGYTF. In DNA, the CDR3 is TGCAGCGTTAAGACAGCGGGCGACTATGGCTACACCTTC.

The genes are TRBV18 and TRBJ2-7; 7 bases are shared with TRBD2. The V and J ends lost 3 bases and 4 bases, in that order; junction bases with no gene match: 6. The CDR3 is 14 residues long. The germline V gene has CDR1 KGHSH and CDR2 LQKENI. CDR3 coding DNA: TGTGCCAGCTCACCGGGGGGGGACGAGTACGAGCAGTACTTC. Its translation is CASSPGGDEYEQYF.

The V and J genes are TRBV7-2 and TRBJ1-6; D is uncertain. The V end was cut by 1 base, the J end by 14 bases, with 15 bases between. The CDR3 length is 14 residues. CDR1 is SGHTA and CDR2 is FQGNSA in the germline V gene. The CDR3 loop is CASSLVWASGALHF. The CDR3 DNA reads as TGTGCCAGCAGCTTAGTTTGGGCCAGCGGGGCCCTCCACTTT. The whole variable domain, remainder taken from reference TRBV7-2 and TRBJ1-6, is GAGVSQSPSNKVTEKGKDVELRCDPISGHTALYWYRQSLGQGLEFLIYFQGNSAPDKSGLPSDRFSAERTGGSVSTLTIQRTQQEDSAVYLCASSLVWASGALHFGNGTRLTVT.

This clonotype was found a few times. V usage is TRBV25-1 and J usage is TRBJ2-7, with TRBD1 matching 8 bases. The germline V gene has CDR1 MGHDK and CDR2 SYGVNS. With V trimmed by 6 bases and J by 9 bases, 13 bases remained unmatched. The CDR3 runs to 14 residues. CDR3: CASSRGQVEYGQYF. The CDR3 DNA reads TGTGCCAGCAGCCGGGGACAGGTGGAGTATGGGCAGTACTTC.

Points on this clonotype: A much larger clone lies one base from this, so it may be a read error. V gene TRBV4-2 combines with J gene TRBJ1-2; no reliable D call. The ends were cut back, 4 bases at V and 6 bases at J, with 15 bases in the middle. CDR1 LGHNA and CDR2 YNFKEQ come from the germline V gene. The CDR3 is made up of 14 amino acids. The DNA for the CDR3 is TGTGCCAGCAGCCGAGCGGGCAAGGGCCATGGCTACACCTTC. It is translated as CASSRAGKGHGYTF.

V is TRBV29-1 and J is TRBJ1-1; 7 nucleotides line up with TRBD1. The CDR3 spans 11 residues. Germline V CDR1 and CDR2: SQVTM, ANQGSEA. V trimming: 1 base; J trimming: 7 bases; junction bases outside the gene matches: 0. The DNA of the CDR3 is TGCAGCGTTGAAGGGACAGGTGAAGCTTTCTTT. Protein product: CSVEGTGEAFF.

This clonotype was picked up a small number of times. The CDR3, as DNA: TGTGCCAGCAGCTTTTCGACAACAATGAACACTGAAGCTTTCTTT. It yields the protein CASSFSTTMNTEAFF. The chain recombines TRBV7-9 with TRBJ1-1; D is undetermined. The CDR3 totals 15 residues. Germline loops: CDR1 SEHNR, CDR2 FQNEAQ (reference sequence). V gave up 3 bases and J gave up 0 bases, with 11 bases separating them.

Only a few counts were recorded for this clonotype. With a much larger clone just one base away, this may be a read error. The genes are TRBV10-3 and TRBJ2-7, with 9 bases matching TRBD1. Trimming at V came to 11 bases and at J to 2 bases, leaving 16 bases not matched to a gene. The CDR3 is 16 residues long. Germline values: CDR1 ENHRY, CDR2 SYGVKD. CDR3 nucleotide sequence: TGTGCCTTCAAACGTTCGGGGACAGGGCCTCCCTACGAGCAGTACTTC. It is translated as CAFKRSGTGPPYEQYF.

The rearrangement uses TRBV29-1 and TRBJ2-1; either TRBD1 or TRBD2 may fit D (5 bases each). Germline-derived CDR1 and CDR2 are SQVTM and ANQGSEA. There are 11 residues in the CDR3. The V end lost 7 bases, the J end lost 6 bases, and 10 bases lay between the germline ends. In DNA form, the CDR3 reads TGCAGCGGTTTTGGGGGCAATGAGCAGTTCTTC. Encoded protein: CSGFGGNEQFF.

This clonotype was seen repeatedly, ten times or more. The chain combines TRBV12-3 or TRBV12-4 with TRBJ2-3; D remains unclear. The CDR3 spans 10 residues. Trimming cost V 7 bases and J 7 bases, with 6 bases left between them. The CDR3: CASKLNTQYF. The DNA of the CDR3 is TGTGCCAGCAAACTAAATACGCAGTATTTT.

The chain joins TRBV3-1 to TRBJ2-5, with TRBD2 matching 7 bases. There are 12 residues in the CDR3. CDR1 LGHDT and CDR2 YNNKEL come from the germline V gene (reference sequence). After removal of 4 bases from V and 9 bases from J, the junction contained 5 bases not matched to a gene. CDR3: CASSPSGGAQYF. The DNA of the CDR3 is TGTGCCAGCAGCCCCTCTGGGGGGGCCCAGTACTTC.

This chain uses TRBV4-3 with TRBJ1-4; D possibly corresponds to TRBD1 (5 bases). V was trimmed by 0 bases and J by 5 bases, leaving 16 bases between them. This CDR3 contains 17 residues. Germline CDR1 is LGHNA and CDR2 is YSLEER. CDR3 in amino acids: CASSQERQRVGNEKLFF. The CDR3 nucleotides read TGCGCCAGCAGCCAAGAAAGACAGCGCGTGGGGAATGAAAAACTGTTTTTT.

This clonotype came up a few times. The chain combines TRBV2 with TRBJ2-7; D possibly corresponds to TRBD1 (5 bases). Germline CDR1 is SNHLY and CDR2 is FYNNEI. V was trimmed by 1 base and J by 4 bases, leaving 11 bases between them. CDR3 length equals 14 residues. The CDR3, as DNA: TGTGCCAGCAGTGAAGAGGCAGGACATTACGAGCAGTACTTC. This encodes CASSEEAGHYEQYF.

The chain joins TRBV7-9 to TRBJ1-2; D possibly corresponds to TRBD1 (5 bases). This CDR3 is built from 17 residues. V dropped 1 base and J dropped 6 bases, with 21 bases sitting between them. Germline CDR1 SEHNR, CDR2 FQNEAQ (reference sequence). The chain's CDR3 is CASSLGRRGVGENGYTF. Here the CDR3 DNA reads TGTGCCAGCAGCTTAGGTCGGCGAGGGGTCGGGGAGAATGGCTACACCTTC.